Many counts were recorded for the clone carrying this TCR beta chain. The antigen remains unidentified. The germline V gene has CDR1 LNHDA and CDR2 SQIVND (reference sequence). CDR3 length equals 16 residues. The ends were cut back, 4 bases at V and 0 bases at J, with 14 bases in the middle. TCR beta VDJ and CDR3 profiling used genomic DNA as template. MiXCR, applied by TCRdb to the reads, yields one record per CDR3 protein. The sample has about 180,000 distinct CDR3 sequences, approximately 49% seen once; the top ten hold under 3.5%. This sample was taken from a study of CD8+CD57+ T cells in acquired aplastic anemia. For the study at large: Across the sorted CD4+ and CD8+ cells, DNA amounts averaged approximately 3.1 ug. For CD4+ cells, healthy donors had an average of roughly 9.8 million reads.

General study results and limits: Around 27 sequences, all CD8+ CDR3, were shared between patients and controls.

The rearrangement links TRBV19 to TRBJ2-3; tentatively, D is TRBD1 (6 bases). The sequenced sample was sorted CD4+, CD8+, or CD8+CD57+ T cells (not recorded which) from PBMCs. This TCR came from a human donor in good health. CDR3 sequence (DNA): TGTGCCAGTAGTACTCCGGGAAGGGGGAGCACAGATACGCAGTATTTT. It yields the protein CASSTPGRGSTDTQYF.